What follows describes a single T cell receptor (beta chain). Antigen specificity is unknown. MiXCR, run by TCRdb on the 5' RACE reads, gives a single entry per CDR3 protein. In the table there are roughly 170,000 distinct CDR3 sequences, about a fifth of which are singletons. The sample is drawn from a study of T-cell memory formation after mild COVID-19. Whole-study context: There were largely donor-specific TCR clusters.

The study's findings and limits: Clones shrinking from day 15 to 85 showed even CD4/CD8 mixes; later expanders tilted CD4+.

CDR3 length: 21 residues. The receptor was isolated from an adult woman who had mild COVID-19 (a few samples of this study predate the infection). Cell type and time point are not known. The chain has TRBV21-1 and TRBJ2-7; TRBD2 is the table's D call and was not checked against the DNA. TRBV21-1 is given as a pseudogene. Sequencing input: PBMCs or a T cell subset sorted from them (not recorded which). The CDR3 DNA reads TGTGCCAGCAGCAGGGGCCAGGTGTTTAACCCCTATTCCCCGGTCTCCTACGAGCAGTACTTC. Translating gives CASSRGQVFNPYSPVSYEQYF.